The clone carrying this T cell receptor (beta chain) has just a few counts. TCRdb independently ran MiXCR on the 5' RACE reads; one entry per CDR3 protein. This repertoire shows around 250,000 distinct CDR3 sequences, under 8.5% found once; its top ten account for about 14%. The data are from a study of identical twins. With 6 bases clipped from V and 8 bases from J, the junction kept 15 bases outside the gene matches. The CDR3 is 14 amino acids. Germline V gives CDR1 DFQATT, CDR2 SNEGSKA (reference sequence). The same data also contributed to another study, on T cells expressing NK-cell markers.

The sequence was obtained from a woman aged 18-35 years in good health. The sequencing sample was made of CD8+ T cells sorted from blood. This rearrangement joins TRBV20-1 to TRBJ1-2; 7 bases fit TRBD1. CDR3 nucleotides: TGCAGTGCCCCGACAGGGTTCCCTATAGGGGGCTACACCTTC. This codes for CSAPTGFPIGGYTF.